Shown below are 32 T cell receptor beta chains from a single sample sequenced in a study of immune cell composition in non-small cell lung cancer. Profiled with immunoSEQ multiplex PCR; TCRdb holds only in-frame clones, not every one. Of about 7,600 clones in the sample, around 80% were seen once. The source material was lung tumor tissue. The receptors were sampled from a human donor with non-small cell lung cancer.

The chain joins TRBV5-1 to TRBJ2-3; D gene ambiguous. V gave up 2 bases and J gave up 5 bases, with 9 bases separating them. Germline V gives CDR1 SGHRS, CDR2 YFSETQ. This CDR3 has 13 amino acids. The CDR3 DNA sequence: TGCGCCAGCAGCTTTAGTCCCCAAGATACGCAGTATTTT. Translation: CASSFSPQDTQYF.

V is TRBV5-6 and J is TRBJ1-2; a weak D match, TRBD1 (6 bases). The CDR3 sequence is 17 residues long. CDR1 is SGHDT, CDR2 YYEEEE, per germline. V was clipped by 0 bases and J by 7 bases, with 22 bases between them. CDR3 DNA sequence: TGTGCCAGCAGCTTGGGTCCCCAGGCAGGGGTCTTCGGTGGCTACACCTTC. Amino acids: CASSLGPQAGVFGGYTF.

The table lists this clone with a few counts. V is TRBV28 and J is TRBJ1-2, with D perhaps matching TRBD1 (5 bases). Between the trimmed V and J ends, which lost 3 bases and 1 base, there was a span of 12 bases. The CDR3 is 15 amino acids. Per germline, CDR1 MDHEN and CDR2 SYDVKM. Written as DNA, the CDR3 is TGTGCCAGCAGTTTCTTGGACATCGATAACTATGGCTACACCTTC. Encoded protein: CASSFLDIDNYGYTF.

This clone was picked up a small number of times. The chain combines TRBV7-2 with TRBJ2-5; TRBD2 matches 10 bases. The CDR3 has 14 amino acids. Germline-derived CDR1 and CDR2 are SGHTA and FQGNSA. The ends lost 1 base at V and 9 bases at J; junction bases unmatched: 5. The CDR3 protein is CASSLDLAGAAQYF. The CDR3 DNA reads as TGTGCCAGCAGCTTAGATCTAGCGGGGGCGGCCCAGTACTTC.

The chain has TRBV6-1 and TRBJ2-7; TRBD1 might be the D (6 bases). The CDR3 is made up of 12 amino acids. Trimming shortened V by 5 bases and J by 4 bases, and 9 bases separated the two germline ends. From germline, CDR1 is MNHNS and CDR2 SASEGT. The CDR3: CASSQGMYEQYF. The CDR3 DNA sequence: TGTGCCAGCAGTCAGGGGATGTACGAGCAGTACTTC.

This clone was picked up one time. The chain carries TRBV7-2 and TRBJ2-3; D gene ambiguous. The CDR3 has 16 residues. V was trimmed by 1 base and J by 5 bases, leaving 16 bases between them. Looked up from germline, CDR1 is SGHTA and CDR2 is FQGNSA. Here the CDR3 reads CASSLGGTTRGDTQYF. The CDR3 DNA reads TGTGCCAGCAGCTTAGGGGGTACCACCCGCGGAGATACGCAGTATTTT.

The chain joins TRBV11-3 to TRBJ1-2; 12 nucleotides line up with TRBD1. The CDR3 extends over 17 amino acids. Germline V gene data show CDR1 as SGHNT and CDR2 as YENEEA. Trimming cost V 5 bases and J 3 bases; bases outside gene matches: 10. CDR3 region: CASSKTGTGGVYYGYTF. CDR3 DNA sequence: TGTGCCAGCAGCAAAACCGGGACAGGGGGCGTCTACTATGGCTACACCTTC.

CDR3 DNA: TGTGCCAGCAGTGAAGGCGGGACACTGGGTTGGGGCTACACCTTC. Its translation: CASSEGGTLGWGYTF. The chain carries TRBV6-1 and TRBJ1-2, with D maybe TRBD1 (6 bases). V was shortened by 1 base and J by 8 bases, with 17 bases between the two germline ends. The germline gives CDR1 MNHNS, CDR2 SASEGT. The CDR3 consists of 15 residues.

The V gene is TRBV21-1, the J gene TRBJ2-5; the tabulated D call, TRBD1, remains unverified against the DNA. TRBV21-1 is listed as a pseudogene. This CDR3 has 15 amino acids. DNA for the CDR3: TGTGCCAGCAGCAAAGTGGGCTCCGCTGGGGAGACCCAGTACTTC. It specifies CASSKVGSAGETQYF.

This rearrangement joins TRBV7-2 to TRBJ2-1; 10 positions match TRBD2. Germline-derived CDR1 and CDR2 are SGHTA and FQGNSA. Trimming took 5 bases from V and 0 from J; bases not matched to a gene: 13. The CDR3 totals 19 residues. CDR3: CASSPAGTASGGSYNEQFF. CDR3 nucleotide sequence: TGTGCCAGCAGCCCAGCAGGTACGGCTAGCGGGGGCTCCTACAATGAGCAGTTCTTC.

The rearrangement uses TRBV4-3 and TRBJ2-5; D gene uncertain. CDR1 and CDR2 from the germline V gene are LGHNA and YSLEER. V was shortened by 0 bases and J by 5 bases, with 16 bases between the two germline ends. The CDR3 runs 16 residues. The CDR3 protein is CASSQDVRVPAETQYF. The DNA of the CDR3 is TGCGCCAGCAGCCAAGATGTACGGGTCCCAGCGGAGACCCAGTACTTC.

By its share, this clone is large. CDR3: CASSTRRGPYNEQFF. The CDR3, as DNA: TGTGCCAGCAGTACCCGCAGGGGGCCATACAATGAGCAGTTCTTC. The J gene is TRBJ2-1, the V gene TRBV6-5, with 8 nucleotides matching TRBD1. After removal of 5 bases from V and 4 bases from J, the junction contained 7 bases not matched to a gene. Germline values: CDR1 MNHEY, CDR2 SVGAGI. This CDR3 is 15 amino acids long.

V usage is TRBV4-2 and J usage is TRBJ1-5; D is unresolved. The V end was cut by 6 bases, the J end by 4 bases, with 16 bases between. The CDR3 covers 15 residues. Germline V gives CDR1 LGHNA, CDR2 YNFKEQ. The CDR3 spells CASSRTAGVNQPQHF. The CDR3 DNA is TGTGCCAGCAGTCGTACCGCCGGAGTGAATCAGCCCCAGCATTTT.

CDR3 bases: TGTGCCAGCAGTGACTCTATCGACCGCCGGGTGGGAACCGGGGAGCTGTTTTTT. This sequence encodes CASSDSIDRRVGTGELFF. The J gene is TRBJ2-2, the V gene TRBV6-4; D is uncertain. Germline CDR1 and CDR2: MRHNA and SNTAGT. With 0 bases removed from V and 5 bases from J, the gap between germline ends came to 19 bases. CDR3 size: 18 residues.

The chain recombines TRBV5-4 with TRBJ1-4; D gene unclear. The CDR3 extends over 15 amino acids. The V and J ends lost 4 bases and 0 bases respectively, with 10 bases between them. Germline CDR1 reads SGHNT; CDR2 reads YYREEE (reference sequence). The CDR3 sequence: CASSPPGTTNEKLFF. The CDR3, as DNA: TGTGCCAGCAGCCCGCCGGGAACAACTAATGAAAAACTGTTTTTT.

This chain connects TRBV9 to TRBJ1-2; D not resolved. Deletions cut 0 bases from V and 5 bases from J, with 11 bases between. The CDR3 is 14 amino acids. CDR1 and CDR2 from the germline V gene are SGDLS and YYNGEE. DNA of the CDR3: TGTGCCAGCAGCGTAGCTCCCACAGCTTATGGCTACACCTTC. It specifies CASSVAPTAYGYTF.

This chain links TRBV30 with TRBJ1-3; weak D call: TRBD1 (5 bases). Trimming left V 3 bases short and J 0 bases short, with 12 bases between. CDR1 and CDR2 (germline): GTSNPN, SVGIG (reference sequence). The CDR3 is 15 residues long. The CDR3 coding sequence is TGTGCCTGGAGGGGGGACGGATTCTCTGGAAACACCATATATTTT. Its translation: CAWRGDGFSGNTIYF.

This clone was seen once. This chain joins TRBV27 and TRBJ1-2, with D unresolved. Germline V gives CDR1 MNHEY, CDR2 SMNVEV (reference sequence). Trimming took 4 bases from V and 4 from J, leaving 10 bases between them. The CDR3 extends over 13 amino acids. CDR3 DNA sequence: TGTGCCAGCAGTTACATCGGCGGCTATGGCTACACCTTC. Its protein product is CASSYIGGYGYTF.

The chain joins TRBV7-3 to TRBJ1-2; tentatively, D is TRBD1 (5 bases). The V gene's germline CDR1 is SGHTA and CDR2 FQGTGA. CDR3 length equals 14 residues. The V end lost 4 bases, the J end lost 6 bases, and 15 bases lay between the germline ends. The CDR3 bases are TGTGCCAGCAGCTCGGGGCCCGGGAATCATGGCTACACCTTC. Translating it yields CASSSGPGNHGYTF.

The chain joins TRBV15 to TRBJ1-2; D remains unclear. CDR1 and CDR2 (germline): LNHNV, YYDKDF (reference sequence). This CDR3 is 14 amino acids long. V was pared by 0 bases and J by 0 bases, with 5 bases between. The DNA for the CDR3 is TGTGCCACCAGCAGAGATGCGGCTAACTATGGCTACACCTTC. Its translation is CATSRDAANYGYTF.

The chain uses TRBV5-3 and TRBJ1-2; possibly TRBD1 for D (5 bases). TRBV5-3 is sorted into the ORF group, with uncertain function. This CDR3 is built from 13 residues. V was shortened by 8 bases and J by 5 bases, with 16 bases between the two germline ends. Here the CDR3 reads CASSHPDSYGYTF. The CDR3 coding sequence is TGTGCCAGCAGCCACCCAGACAGTTATGGCTACACCTTC.

The V call is TRBV28, the J call TRBJ2-7; D ambiguous. The CDR3 is made up of 12 amino acids. The V and J ends lost 3 bases and 3 bases respectively, with 6 bases between them. The germline V gene encodes CDR1 MDHEN and CDR2 SYDVKM. CDR3 region: CASSLVVYEQYF. CDR3 coding DNA: TGTGCCAGCAGTTTGGTCGTCTACGAGCAGTACTTC.

The chain is built from TRBV18 and TRBJ2-1; no firm D call. V was shortened by 6 bases and J by 0 bases, with 12 bases between the two germline ends. In germline, CDR1 is KGHSH, CDR2 LQKENI. The CDR3 has 15 amino acids. CDR3 nucleotides: TGTGCCAGCTCCGCTATGGTGGACTCCTACAATGAGCAGTTCTTC. Translation: CASSAMVDSYNEQFF.

In its sample, this clone was seen a few times. V gene TRBV18 combines with J gene TRBJ1-2, with a possible D match to TRBD1 (5 bases). The germline gives CDR1 KGHSH, CDR2 LQKENI. This CDR3 comprises 11 residues. V was trimmed by 6 bases and J by 4 bases, leaving 6 bases between them. Here the CDR3 DNA reads TGTGCCAGCTCCGGGGGCTATGGCTACACCTTC. This gives the protein CASSGGYGYTF.

The J gene is TRBJ1-2, the V gene TRBV6-1; no definite D call. The CDR3 has 12 residues. Germline CDR1 and CDR2: MNHNS and SASEGT. Trimming pared 5 bases from V and 7 bases from J, leaving 11 bases between. The chain's CDR3 is CASSTGSSGYTF. The CDR3 DNA reads as TGTGCCAGCAGTACCGGGTCCTCTGGCTACACCTTC.

The gene calls are TRBV6-5 and TRBJ1-1, with D perhaps matching TRBD1 (5 bases). CDR3 size: 10 residues. Trimming shortened V by 8 bases and J by 8 bases, and 9 bases separated the two germline ends. The germline V gene has CDR1 MNHEY and CDR2 SVGAGI. The CDR3 reads CASGRTEAFF. The CDR3 DNA reads as TGTGCCAGCGGTCGGACAGAAGCTTTCTTT.

This sequence joins TRBV7-3 and TRBJ2-2; D might be TRBD1 or TRBD2, each matching 5 bases. The ends were cut back, 4 bases at V and 4 bases at J, with 19 bases in the middle. Germline CDR1 is SGHTA and CDR2 is FQGTGA. CDR3 size: 17 residues. The CDR3 spells CASSSYPGTAITGELFF. The DNA of the CDR3 is TGTGCCAGCAGCTCTTACCCCGGGACCGCGATCACCGGGGAGCTGTTTTTT.

CDR3 DNA sequence: TGCGCCAGCAGTCAAGTCGCAGGTAAACTAGCGGGGGGGGTAGAGCAGTACTTC. Its translation is CASSQVAGKLAGGVEQYF. The chain recombines TRBV23-1 with TRBJ2-7, with TRBD2 matching over 13 bases. Being an ORF, TRBV23-1 has a function that is uncertain. The CDR3 loop spans 18 amino acids. Losses at the gene ends were 2 bases for V and 7 bases for J; bases not matched to a gene: 14.

This clone was counted between two and nine times. The chain uses TRBV7-2 and TRBJ1-5, with a possible D match to TRBD1 (5 bases). V lost 1 base and J 11 bases, leaving 21 bases between the germline ends. The CDR3 loop spans 16 amino acids. Germline V gene lookup returns CDR1 SGHTA and CDR2 FQGNSA. The CDR3 DNA is TGTGCCAGCAGCTTAGGAGGGGCGGCAGTGGCTGAGACCCAGCATTTT. Translating gives CASSLGGAAVAETQHF.

This clone came up a few times. V usage is TRBV9 and J usage is TRBJ2-1, with TRBD2 matching over 7 bases. This CDR3 is built from 13 residues. Losses at the gene ends were 2 bases for V and 5 bases for J; bases not matched to a gene: 1. Germline V gives CDR1 SGDLS, CDR2 YYNGEE. CDR3 sequence reads: CASSVGGDNEQFF. CDR3 DNA sequence: TGTGCCAGCAGCGTTGGGGGGGACAATGAGCAGTTCTTC.

V is TRBV7-2 and J is TRBJ2-7; D gene uncertain. Deletions cut 1 base from V and 7 bases from J, with 8 bases between. The germline gives CDR1 SGHTA, CDR2 FQGNSA. This CDR3 contains 12 residues. The CDR3 loop is CASSLDRQEQYF. Written as DNA, the CDR3 is TGTGCCAGCAGCTTAGATCGCCAGGAGCAGTACTTC.

This chain links TRBV11-3 with TRBJ1-2; D unresolved. Germline V lookup: CDR1 SGHNT, CDR2 YENEEA. This CDR3 spans 13 amino acids. V was trimmed by 2 bases and J by 8 bases, leaving 12 bases between them. CDR3 sequence: CASSLPTPRGYTF. For the CDR3, the DNA is TGTGCCAGCAGCTTACCGACCCCTAGAGGCTACACCTTC.